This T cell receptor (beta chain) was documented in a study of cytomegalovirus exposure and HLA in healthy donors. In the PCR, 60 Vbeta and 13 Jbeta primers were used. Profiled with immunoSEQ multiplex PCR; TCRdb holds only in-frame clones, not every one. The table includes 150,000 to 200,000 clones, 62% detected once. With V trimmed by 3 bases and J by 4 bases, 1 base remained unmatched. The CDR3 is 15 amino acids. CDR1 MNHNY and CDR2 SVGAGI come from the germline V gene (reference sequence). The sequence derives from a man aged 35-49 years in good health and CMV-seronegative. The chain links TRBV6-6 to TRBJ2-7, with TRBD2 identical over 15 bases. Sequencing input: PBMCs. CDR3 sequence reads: CASSYGTSGGYEQYF. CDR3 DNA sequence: TGTGCCAGCAGTTATGGGACTAGCGGGGGGTACGAGCAGTACTTC.